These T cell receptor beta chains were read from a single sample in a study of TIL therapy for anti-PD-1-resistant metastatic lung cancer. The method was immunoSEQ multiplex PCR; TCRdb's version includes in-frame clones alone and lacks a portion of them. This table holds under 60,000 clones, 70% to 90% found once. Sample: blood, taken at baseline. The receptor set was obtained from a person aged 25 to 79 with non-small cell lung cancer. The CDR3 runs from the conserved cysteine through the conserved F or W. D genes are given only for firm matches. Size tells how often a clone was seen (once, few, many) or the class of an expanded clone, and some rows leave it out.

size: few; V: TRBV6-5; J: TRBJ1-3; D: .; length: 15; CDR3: CASSYSDPKGNTIYF; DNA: TGTGCCAGCAGTTACAGTGACCCGAAGGGAAACACCATATATTTT
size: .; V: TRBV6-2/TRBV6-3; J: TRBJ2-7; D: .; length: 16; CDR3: CASSYPTRGNPYEQYF; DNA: TGTGCCAGCAGTTACCCGACTAGAGGGAACCCCTACGAGCAGTACTTC
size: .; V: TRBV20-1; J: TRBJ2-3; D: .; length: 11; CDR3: CSARNTDTQYF; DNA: TGCAGTGCTAGGAACACAGATACGCAGTATTTT
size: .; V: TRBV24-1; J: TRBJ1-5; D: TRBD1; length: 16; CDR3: CATSDSGTAYNQPQHF; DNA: TGTGCCACCAGTGATTCGGGGACAGCTTACAATCAGCCCCAGCATTTT
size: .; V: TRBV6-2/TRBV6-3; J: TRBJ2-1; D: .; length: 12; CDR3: CASSYSVPEQFF; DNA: TGTGCCAGCAGTTATTCAGTTCCTGAGCAGTTCTTC
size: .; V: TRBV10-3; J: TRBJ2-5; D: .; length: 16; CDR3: CAISESPFRESETQYF; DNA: TGTGCCATCAGTGAGTCCCCTTTCCGGGAGAGTGAGACCCAGTACTTC
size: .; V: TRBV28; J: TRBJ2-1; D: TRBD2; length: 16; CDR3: CASSSVGGGAFNEQFF; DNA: TGTGCCAGCAGTTCCGTTGGCGGGGGGGCCTTCAATGAGCAGTTCTTC
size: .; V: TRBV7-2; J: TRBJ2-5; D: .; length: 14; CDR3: CASSSDRYQETQYF; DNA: TGTGCCAGCAGTTCTGACCGTTACCAAGAGACCCAGTACTTC
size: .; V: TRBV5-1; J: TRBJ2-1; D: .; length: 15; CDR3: CASSSFPGDSNEQFF; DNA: TGCGCCAGCAGCTCCTTCCCAGGGGACTCCAATGAGCAGTTCTTC
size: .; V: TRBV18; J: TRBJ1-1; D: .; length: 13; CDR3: CASSPPNGAEAFF; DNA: TGTGCCAGCTCACCACCAAACGGGGCAGAAGCTTTCTTT
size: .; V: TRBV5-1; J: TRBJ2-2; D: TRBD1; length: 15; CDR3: CASNLPGQGPGELFF; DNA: TGCGCCAGCAATCTTCCGGGACAGGGTCCCGGGGAGCTGTTTTTT
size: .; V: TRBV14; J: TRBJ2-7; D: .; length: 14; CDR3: CASSQQQAGYEQYF; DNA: TGTGCCAGCAGCCAACAACAGGCGGGATACGAGCAGTACTTC
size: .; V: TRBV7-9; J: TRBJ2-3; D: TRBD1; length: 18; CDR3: CASSFLVTQGADTDTQYF; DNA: TGTGCCAGCAGCTTCTTAGTCACCCAGGGGGCTGACACAGATACGCAGTATTTT
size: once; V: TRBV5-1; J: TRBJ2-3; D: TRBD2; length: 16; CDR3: CASSFIAGGSTDTQYF; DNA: TGCGCCAGCAGTTTTATAGCGGGAGGATCCACAGATACGCAGTATTTT
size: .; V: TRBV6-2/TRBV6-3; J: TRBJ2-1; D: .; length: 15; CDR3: CASSGGGTNYNEQFF; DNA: TGTGCCAGCAGCGGCGGCGGGACAAACTACAATGAGCAGTTCTTC
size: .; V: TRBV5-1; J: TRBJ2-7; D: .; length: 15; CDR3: CASSLGRGSSYEQYF; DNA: TGCGCCAGCAGCTTGGGACGGGGAAGCTCCTACGAGCAGTACTTC
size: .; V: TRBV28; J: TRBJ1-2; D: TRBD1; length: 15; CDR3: CASSFGDRVVYGYTF; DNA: TGTGCCAGCAGTTTCGGGGACAGGGTTGTCTATGGCTACACCTTC
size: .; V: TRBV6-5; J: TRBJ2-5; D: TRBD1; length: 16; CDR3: CASSYRLGTGGETQYF; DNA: TGTGCCAGCAGTTACCGGTTGGGGACAGGGGGAGAGACCCAGTACTTC
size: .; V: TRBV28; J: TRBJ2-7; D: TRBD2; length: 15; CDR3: CASGNLAGGLGEQYF; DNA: TGTGCCAGCGGGAACCTAGCGGGGGGTTTAGGGGAGCAGTACTTC
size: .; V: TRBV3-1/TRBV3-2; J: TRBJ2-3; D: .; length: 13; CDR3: CASAIFGGDTQYF; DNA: TGTGCCAGCGCCATCTTTGGGGGCGATACGCAGTATTTT
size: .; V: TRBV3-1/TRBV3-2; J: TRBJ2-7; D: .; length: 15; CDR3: CASSPRAGSSYEQYF; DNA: TGTGCCAGCAGCCCGAGGGCGGGGAGTTCCTACGAGCAGTACTTC
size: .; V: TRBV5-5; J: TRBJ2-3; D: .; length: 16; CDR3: CASSDEVGATTDTQYF; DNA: TGTGCCAGCAGTGATGAGGTGGGGGCTACGACAGATACGCAGTATTTT
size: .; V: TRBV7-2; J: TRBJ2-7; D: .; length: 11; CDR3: CASSLKGEQYF; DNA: TGTGCCAGCAGCTTAAAGGGCGAGCAGTACTTC
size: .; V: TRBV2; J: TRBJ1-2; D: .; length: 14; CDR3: CASSEGQPAASYTF; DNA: TGTGCCAGCAGTGAGGGGCAGCCCGCCGCTAGCTACACCTTC
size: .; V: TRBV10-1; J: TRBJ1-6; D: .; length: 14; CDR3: CASSEAQVGAPLHF; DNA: TGCGCCAGCAGTGAGGCGCAGGTCGGTGCACCCCTCCACTTT
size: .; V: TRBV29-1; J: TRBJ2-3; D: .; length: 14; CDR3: CSGGQSGSTDTQYF; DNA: TGCAGCGGGGGCCAATCGGGGAGCACAGATACGCAGTATTTT
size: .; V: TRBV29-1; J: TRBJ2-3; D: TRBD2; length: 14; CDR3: CSVGGLAGSQTQYF; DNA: TGCAGCGTTGGAGGGCTAGCGGGGTCCCAAACGCAGTATTTT
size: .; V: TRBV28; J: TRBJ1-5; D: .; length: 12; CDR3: CASWGGTQPQHF; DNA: TGTGCCAGCTGGGGGGGGACCCAGCCCCAGCATTTT
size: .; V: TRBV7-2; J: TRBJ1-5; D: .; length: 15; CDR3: CASSSQRGSGQPQHF; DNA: TGTGCCAGCAGCTCTCAGAGAGGGTCGGGACAGCCCCAGCATTTT
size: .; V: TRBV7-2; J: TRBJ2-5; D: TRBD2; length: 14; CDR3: CASTLGGGIETQYF; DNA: TGTGCCAGCACCCTGGGGGGGGGAATCGAGACCCAGTACTTC
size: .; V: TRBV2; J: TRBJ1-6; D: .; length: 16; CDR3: CASSDRARSYNSPLHF; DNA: TGTGCCAGCAGTGACAGGGCCCGCTCCTATAATTCACCCCTCCACTTT
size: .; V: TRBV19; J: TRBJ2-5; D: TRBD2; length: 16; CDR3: CASSATSGRMQETQYF; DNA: TGTGCCAGTAGTGCGACTAGCGGGCGGATGCAAGAGACCCAGTACTTC
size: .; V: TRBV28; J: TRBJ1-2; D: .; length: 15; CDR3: CASIDSRQAIYGYTF; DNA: TGTGCCAGCATCGATTCTAGGCAGGCGATCTATGGCTACACCTTC
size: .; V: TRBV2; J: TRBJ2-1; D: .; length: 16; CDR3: CASSDEGGRYYNEQFF; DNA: TGTGCCAGCAGTGATGAAGGCGGGCGATACTACAATGAGCAGTTCTTC
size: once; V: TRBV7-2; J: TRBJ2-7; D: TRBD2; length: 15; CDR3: CASSPGSGRAGEQYF; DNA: TGTGCCAGCAGCCCCGGGAGCGGGAGGGCGGGGGAGCAGTACTTC
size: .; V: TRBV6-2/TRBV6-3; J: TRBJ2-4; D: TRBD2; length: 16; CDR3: CASSYGVAGAKNIQYF; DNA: TGTGCCAGCAGTTACGGGGTAGCGGGAGCCAAAAACATTCAGTACTTC
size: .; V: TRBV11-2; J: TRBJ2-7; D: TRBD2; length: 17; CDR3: CASSLPPTSGTPYEQYF; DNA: TGTGCCAGCAGCCTACCCCCGACTAGCGGGACGCCCTACGAGCAGTACTTC
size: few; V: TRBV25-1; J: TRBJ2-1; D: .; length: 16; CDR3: CASSEWGVSSYNEQFF; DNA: TGTGCCAGCAGTGAATGGGGGGTGAGCTCCTACAATGAGCAGTTCTTC
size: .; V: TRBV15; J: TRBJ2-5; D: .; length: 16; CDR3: CATSRDRARRGETQYF; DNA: TGTGCCACCAGCAGAGATCGGGCCCGGCGGGGTGAGACCCAGTACTTC
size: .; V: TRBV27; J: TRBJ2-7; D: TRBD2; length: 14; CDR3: CASSLGLAGGLQYF; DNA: TGTGCCAGCAGTTTAGGACTAGCGGGAGGCCTACAGTACTTC
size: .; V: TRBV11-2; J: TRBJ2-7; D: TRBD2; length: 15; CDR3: CASSRPGSGVREQYF; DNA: TGTGCCAGCAGCCGACCCGGTAGCGGGGTCCGCGAGCAGTACTTC
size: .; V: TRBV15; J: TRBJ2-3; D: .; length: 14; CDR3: CATSRDLLTDTQYF; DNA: TGTGCCACCAGCAGAGATTTGCTCACAGATACGCAGTATTTT
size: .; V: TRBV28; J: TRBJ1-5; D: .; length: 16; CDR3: CASSSNPSRGNQPQHF; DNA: TGTGCCAGCAGTTCAAATCCCTCGAGGGGCAATCAGCCCCAGCATTTT
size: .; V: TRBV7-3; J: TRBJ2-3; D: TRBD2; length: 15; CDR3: CASSPLAASTDTQYF; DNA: TGTGCCAGCAGCCCACTAGCGGCGAGCACAGATACGCAGTATTTT
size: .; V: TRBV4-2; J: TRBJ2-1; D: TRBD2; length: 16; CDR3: CASSPGGVAGNPEQFF; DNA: TGTGCCAGCAGCCCGGGGGGTGTAGCGGGAAATCCTGAGCAGTTCTTC
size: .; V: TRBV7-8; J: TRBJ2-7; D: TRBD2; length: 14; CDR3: CASSSPGGGYEQYF; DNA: TGTGCCAGCAGCTCACCCGGGGGGGGATACGAGCAGTACTTC
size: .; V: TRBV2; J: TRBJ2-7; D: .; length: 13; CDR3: CASSEPSSYEQYF; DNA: TGTGCCAGCAGTGAACCAAGCTCCTACGAGCAGTACTTC
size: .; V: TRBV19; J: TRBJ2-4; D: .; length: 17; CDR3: CASSIFLATLAKNIQYF; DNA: TGTGCCAGTAGTATCTTTCTAGCGACACTAGCCAAAAACATTCAGTACTTC
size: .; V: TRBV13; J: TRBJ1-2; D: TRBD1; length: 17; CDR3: CASSLGPGAGGSYGYTF; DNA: TGTGCCAGCAGCTTAGGCCCGGGGGCAGGGGGAAGCTATGGCTACACCTTC
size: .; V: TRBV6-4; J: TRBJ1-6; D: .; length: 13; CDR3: CASSLDSNSPLHF; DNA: TGTGCCAGCAGTTTGGACAGTAATTCACCCCTCCACTTT
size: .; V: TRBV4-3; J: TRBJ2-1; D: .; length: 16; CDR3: CASSQVGRTDYNEQFF; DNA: TGCGCCAGCAGCCAAGTTGGCCGGACAGATTACAATGAGCAGTTCTTC
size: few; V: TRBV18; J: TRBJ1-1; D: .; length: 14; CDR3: CASSPGTVNTEAFF; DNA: TGTGCCAGCTCACCAGGGACGGTGAACACTGAAGCTTTCTTT
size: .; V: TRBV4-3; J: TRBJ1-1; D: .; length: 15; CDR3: CASSQEKGLVTEAFF; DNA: TGCGCCAGCAGCCAAGAGAAGGGATTGGTGACTGAAGCTTTCTTT
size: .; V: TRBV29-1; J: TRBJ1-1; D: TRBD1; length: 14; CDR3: CSVEFRQGYTEAFF; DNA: TGCAGCGTTGAATTCCGACAGGGGTACACTGAAGCTTTCTTT
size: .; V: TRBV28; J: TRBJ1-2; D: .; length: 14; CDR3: CASSTSYRNYGYTF; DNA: .
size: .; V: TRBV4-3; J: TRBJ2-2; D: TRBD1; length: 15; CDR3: CASSQNGQGVRELFF; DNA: TGCGCCAGCAGCCAAAACGGACAGGGAGTACGGGAGCTGTTTTTT
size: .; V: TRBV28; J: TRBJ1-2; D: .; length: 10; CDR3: CASGAYGYTF; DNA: TGTGCCAGCGGAGCCTATGGCTACACCTTC
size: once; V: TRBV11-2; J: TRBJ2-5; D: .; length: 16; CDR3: CASSFPSGRGGETQYF; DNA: TGTGCCAGCAGCTTCCCCTCCGGCAGGGGGGGGGAGACCCAGTACTTC